This T cell receptor (beta chain) stems from a study of cytomegalovirus exposure and HLA in healthy donors. Germline V lookup: CDR1 SGHRS, CDR2 YFSETQ. There are 16 residues in the CDR3. V dropped 5 bases and J dropped 3 bases, with 21 bases sitting between them. The PCR was carried out with 60 Vbeta primers and 13 Jbeta primers. Clones were sequenced by immunoSEQ multiplex PCR, and TCRdb holds only the in-frame ones, with some missing. This sample has 82,000 or so clones, with around 70% found just once. V and J are TRBV5-1 and TRBJ2-7; perhaps TRBD2 as D (6 bases). Sequencing input: PBMCs. The receptor's source is a woman in her forties or fifties in good health and CMV-seropositive. CDR3 DNA: TGCGCCAGCAGTTCCCTTGGAGGGACGATCCACTACGAGCAGTACTTC. Its translation: CASSSLGGTIHYEQYF.